This is a list of T cell receptor beta chains from one sample in a study of cytotoxic CD8 clonotypes in ibrutinib-treated CLL. The method was immunoSEQ multiplex PCR; TCRdb's version includes in-frame clones alone and lacks a portion of them. The table lists approximately 140,000 clones, under 95% of them singletons. The sequencing here drew on PBMCs, taken after 12 months of ibrutinib treatment. These receptors were obtained from a human donor with chronic lymphocytic leukemia. CDR3s leave out the opening cysteine and the closing phenylalanine or tryptophan. Each record gives: V gene, J gene, CDR3 protein.

>TRBV27|TRBJ2-5
ASRRSGTRETQY
>TRBV4-1|TRBJ2-2
ASSQASGMIVSGELF
>TRBV6-5|TRBJ2-3
ASSYSGRGTQY
>TRBV28|TRBJ1-5
ASSDTGGGQPQH
>TRBV7-9|TRBJ1-1
ASSFPGLNTEAF
>TRBV28|TRBJ1-4
ASHRFGKLF
>TRBV7-2|TRBJ2-7
ASSLGLGGRMAYEQY
>TRBV7-6|TRBJ1-5
ASSLAPSQPQH
>TRBV7-6|TRBJ1-1
ASSLEDTKNTEAF
>TRBV27|TRBJ2-5
ASSLSWGDRETQY
>TRBV7-2|TRBJ2-7
ASSPGQGPTYEQY
>TRBV19|TRBJ2-2
ASSLGHGELF
>TRBV19|TRBJ2-7
ASRETGLFHEQY
>TRBV7-2|TRBJ2-1
ASSFPYTIEQF
>TRBV29-1|TRBJ2-7
SVTITGTGEQY
>TRBV11-2|TRBJ2-3
ASGAADTQY
>TRBV6-6|TRBJ2-7
ASSRQGFHEQY
>TRBV10-3|TRBJ2-1
AISIQDNEQF
>TRBV2|TRBJ1-5
ASSEVAGLSQPQH
>TRBV5-6|TRBJ2-7
ASSLLHEQY
>TRBV11-2|TRBJ2-7
ASSPRQGAGEQY
>TRBV7-8|TRBJ2-2
ASSLELVDTGELF
>TRBV29-1|TRBJ2-3
SVVGGTDTQY
>TRBV29-1|TRBJ2-5
SVEISGTVGTQY
>TRBV11-2|TRBJ2-5
ASTYSSAYRETQY
>TRBV9|TRBJ1-3
ASSEGQGRGNTIY
>TRBV6-1|TRBJ2-5
ASRRTSYETQY
>TRBV2|TRBJ2-7
ASSLGQDNYEQY
>TRBV29-1|TRBJ2-3
SVVVTTDTQY
>TRBV6-4|TRBJ1-5
ASSEGGSNQPQH
>TRBV5-1|TRBJ2-7
ASRTEGGSYYEQY